Sequencing of this TCR beta chain was carried out in a study of beta chain features in type 1 diabetes. The germline gives CDR1 MNHNY, CDR2 SVGAGI (reference sequence). This CDR3 has 13 residues. V lost 6 bases, J lost 8 bases, and 8 bases stayed unmatched. What was sequenced were expressed TCRB transcripts, since all of the isolated RNA had been reverse transcribed. The repertoire was sequenced with immunoSEQ multiplex PCR; TCRdb's copy has only in-frame clones and lacks some. The profile shows about 16,000 clones, over 45% of them singletons. This sequence was found in a young woman in good health. Sequencing used stem cell memory CD4+ T cells from blood. V gene TRBV6-6 combines with J gene TRBJ1-2, with 8 bases fitting TRBD1. CDR3 bases: TGTGCCAGCAGCTGGGCTCGGACAGGGGGCTACACCTTC. Translation: CASSWARTGGYTF.